These 21 T cell receptor beta chains share one sample of origin, sequenced in a study of neurological immune-mediated disorders. The time point here: longitudinal time-point 1 (baseline). TCRdb used MiXCR to reprocess the 5' RACE reads, holding one entry per CDR3 protein. This repertoire shows tens of thousands of distinct CDR3 sequences, roughly 10% found once; its top ten account for about 6.6%. Sequenced sample: PBMCs. These receptors all come from a male donor with HTLV-1-associated myelopathy (HAM/TSP).

There are many counts of this clonotype. V and J are TRBV6-6 and TRBJ1-6; 8 bases align to TRBD1. The CDR3 sequence is 15 residues long. Germline CDR1 and CDR2: MNHNY and SVGAGI (reference sequence). Germline trimming cut 4 bases from V and 8 bases from J; bases unmatched to any gene: 7. The CDR3 is CASSSRTGRDSPLHF. Written as DNA, the CDR3 is TGTGCCAGCAGTTCCCGGACAGGGCGGGATTCACCCCTCCACTTT.

The table lists this clonotype with a count of one. At one end the junction does not follow the germline gene, possibly because of a read error. The rearrangement uses TRBV5-1 and TRBJ1-6; no reliable D call. CDR1 and CDR2 (germline): SGHRS, YFSETQ. The CDR3 is 15 amino acids. CDR3 DNA sequence: TGCGCCAGCGGCTTGGTCCCAGATGAGAATTCACCCCTCCACTTT. This translates into CASGLVPDENSPLHF.

Regarding this clonotype: A much larger clone differs by one base, so this may be a read error. This sequence joins TRBV11-2 and TRBJ2-3; 11 nucleotides line up with TRBD2. CDR3 length: 17 residues. The germline V gene has CDR1 SGHAT and CDR2 FQNNGV. CDR3 protein: CVSSSTMTSGDKYTQYF. As DNA, the CDR3 is TGTGTCAGCAGCTCCACCATGACTAGCGGGGACAAGTATACGCAGTATTTT.

Ten or more counts support this clonotype. The CDR3 spells CAISERQGSGNTIYF. The CDR3 DNA reads as TGTGCCATCAGTGAGCGACAGGGGTCTGGAAACACCATATATTTT. This chain uses TRBV10-3 with TRBJ1-3, with 8 bases aligning to TRBD1. The CDR3 length is 15 residues. Trimming at V came to 2 bases and at J to 1 base, leaving 1 base not matched to a gene. Germline V lookup: CDR1 ENHRY, CDR2 SYGVKD.

In this sample, this clonotype turned up many times. This chain joins TRBV5-1 and TRBJ2-1, with D perhaps TRBD2 (5 bases). Per the germline V gene, CDR1 is SGHRS and CDR2 is YFSETQ. Trimming shortened V by 4 bases and J by 8 bases, and 10 bases separated the two germline ends. The CDR3 has 12 residues. The CDR3 sequence is CASSPGLDEQFF. For the CDR3, the DNA is TGCGCCAGCAGCCCGGGGTTGGATGAGCAGTTCTTC.

This clonotype was seen repeatedly, ten times or more. The V gene is TRBV4-1, the J gene TRBJ1-2, with 9 bases fitting TRBD1. V shed 4 bases and J 7 bases; nucleotides not matched to a gene: 10. CDR3 length: 15 residues. Germline CDR1 reads MGHRA; CDR2 reads YSYEKL. CDR3 residues: CASSRDRDGLSGYTF. In nucleotides, the CDR3 is TGCGCCAGCAGCCGGGACAGGGACGGACTGTCTGGCTACACCTTC.

This clonotype was counted at least ten times. The chain has TRBV6-6 and TRBJ1-1, with 8 positions matching TRBD1. Germline V gene data show CDR1 as MNHNY and CDR2 as SVGAGI (reference sequence). This CDR3 comprises 13 residues. J lost 6 bases, V lost 4 bases, and 4 bases had no gene match. In nucleotides, the CDR3 is TGTGCCAGCAGTTCACAGGGGGAGGCTGAAGCTTTCTTT. Amino acid sequence: CASSSQGEAEAFF.

This clonotype was observed many times. This chain uses TRBV5-4 with TRBJ2-4; 7 bases fit TRBD1. The CDR3 is made up of 16 amino acids. The germline gives CDR1 SGHNT, CDR2 YYREEE (reference sequence). V lost 3 bases to trimming and J lost 6 bases; unmatched junction nucleotides: 12. The CDR3 DNA is TGTGCCAGCAGCTACGACAGGGACCGAGGCATAAACATTCAGTACTTC. This codes for CASSYDRDRGINIQYF.

This clonotype showed up many times. The gene calls are TRBV6-1 and TRBJ2-3, with D unclear. The CDR3 is made up of 13 amino acids. V was pared by 6 bases and J by 6 bases, with 13 bases between. Looked up from germline, CDR1 is MNHNS and CDR2 is SASEGT. This CDR3 is CASRRSSPDTQYF. In DNA form, the CDR3 reads TGTGCCAGCAGACGGTCCTCTCCGGATACGCAGTATTTT.

This clonotype was detected many times. This chain joins TRBV7-8 and TRBJ1-1; D uncertain. Germline V gene lookup returns CDR1 SGHVS and CDR2 FQNEAQ. With 5 bases removed from V and 0 bases from J, the gap between germline ends came to 13 bases. This CDR3 is built from 15 residues. CDR3: CASSPQLRVNTEAFF. The CDR3 DNA reads TGTGCCAGCAGCCCTCAGTTGCGGGTGAACACTGAAGCTTTCTTT.

As regards this clonotype: This could be a read error, since a much larger clone is one nucleotide away. The chain employs TRBV7-8 and TRBJ2-1; 7 positions match TRBD2. Germline CDR1 reads SGHVS; CDR2 reads FQNEAQ. There are 16 residues in the CDR3. With V trimmed by 0 bases and J by 2 bases, 4 bases remained unmatched. This CDR3 reads CASSLAVGGTYNEQFF. The CDR3 DNA reads TGTGCCAGCAGCTTAGCCGTCGGGGGGACCTACAATGAGCAGTTCTTC.

The CDR3 sequence is CASSVAPPANEQFF. CDR3 DNA: TGCGCCAGCAGCGTAGCCCCTCCAGCGAACGAGCAGTTCTTC. This chain connects TRBV5-1 to TRBJ2-1, with D uncertain. The CDR3 spans 14 residues. Trimming took off 4 bases at V and 10 bases at J, with 18 bases between the two ends. Germline-derived CDR1 and CDR2 are SGHRS and YFSETQ.

This clonotype was detected many times. V usage is TRBV12-3 or TRBV12-4 and J usage is TRBJ1-1; unclear D gene. Trimming removed 3 bases from V and 10 bases from J, with 21 bases in between. CDR3 length: 15 residues. CDR3 sequence (DNA): TGTGCCAGCAGTTTCCCGCCGGAGACCGGCCTCGGAGCTTTCTTT. This gives the protein CASSFPPETGLGAFF.

Of note for this clonotype: This sequence may be a read error, since a much larger clone differs from it by one base. The chain employs TRBV12-3 or TRBV12-4 and TRBJ2-1; 8 bases map to TRBD1. The CDR3 length is 15 residues. The V gene end was trimmed by 4 bases and the J gene end by 7 bases; junction bases not matched to a gene: 9. In nucleotides, the CDR3 is TGTGCCAGCAGTTCGACAGGGGACCAACGGAATGAGCAGTTCTTC. It codes for CASSSTGDQRNEQFF.

This clonotype showed up many times. The V gene is TRBV14, the J gene TRBJ2-5; 10 bases align to TRBD1. The germline V gene encodes CDR1 SGHDN and CDR2 FVKESK. The length of the CDR3 is 15 residues. Trimming removed 2 bases from V and 7 bases from J; junction bases left unmatched: 7. In DNA, the CDR3 is TGTGCCAGCAGCCAATCTGTGGGGACAGGGGCGACCCAGTACTTC. Amino acid sequence: CASSQSVGTGATQYF.

This clonotype was seen many times. This chain joins TRBV7-9 and TRBJ1-2; possible D gene TRBD1, 5 bases. The CDR3 has 15 amino acids. V lost 5 bases to trimming and J lost 4 bases, with 17 bases between them. Germline lookup yields CDR1 SEHNR and CDR2 FQNEAQ (reference sequence). CDR3 sequence (DNA): TGTGCCAGCAGCAACCCCTTGGGGGTAGGCTATGGCTACACCTTC. The encoded protein is CASSNPLGVGYGYTF.

This clonotype was recorded at least ten times. The chain uses TRBV20-1 and TRBJ1-6, with D tentatively TRBD1 (5 bases). CDR1 is DFQATT, CDR2 SNEGSKA, per germline (reference sequence). Trimming pared 7 bases from V and 8 bases from J, leaving 15 bases between. This CDR3 is 13 amino acids long. DNA for the CDR3: TGCAGTGGGTTGCGGGGGAGAGATTCACCCCTCCACTTT. Translation gives CSGLRGRDSPLHF.

Regarding this clonotype: A much larger clone lies one base from this, so it may be a read error. This chain joins TRBV29-1 and TRBJ1-1; D is undetermined. V was cut by 6 bases and J by 4 bases, with 15 bases left in between. Germline V gene lookup returns CDR1 SQVTM and CDR2 ANQGSEA. The CDR3 runs 13 residues. This CDR3 is CSVSPGIGTEAFF. The DNA for the CDR3 is TGCAGCGTGTCCCCCGGCATCGGCACTGAAGCTTTCTTT.

This clonotype was recorded many times. J is TRBJ2-7 and V is TRBV7-2; 8 bases are a match to TRBD1. The CDR3 covers 14 residues. Per the germline V gene, CDR1 is SGHTA and CDR2 is FQGNSA. J was trimmed by 3 bases and V by 5 bases; bases with no gene match: 6. CDR3 sequence reads: CASSPQGAFYEQYF. Here the CDR3 DNA reads TGTGCCAGCAGCCCTCAGGGGGCTTTCTACGAGCAGTACTTC.

This clonotype was detected many times. The chain has TRBV7-2 and TRBJ2-1; 12 bases agree with TRBD2. Trimming took 6 bases from V and 4 from J; bases not matched to a gene: 4. CDR1 is SGHTA, CDR2 FQGNSA, per germline. The CDR3 spans 15 residues. CDR3 sequence (DNA): TGTGCCAGCAGACGACTAGCGGGGGCTTACAATGAGCAGTTCTTC. Amino acids: CASRRLAGAYNEQFF.

Turning to this clonotype: Possible read error: a much larger clone is one base away. The genes are TRBV5-1 and TRBJ2-1, with a tentative D call TRBD2 (5 bases). The CDR3 is 12 amino acids. Per the germline V gene, CDR1 is SGHRS and CDR2 is YFSETQ. The chain's CDR3 is CANSPGLDEQFF. CDR3 nucleotide sequence: TGCGCCAACAGCCCGGGGTTGGATGAGCAGTTCTTC.